The 23 T cell receptor beta chains below come from one sample, sequenced in a study of PD-1 blockade in mismatch repair-deficient tumors. Generated by immunoSEQ multiplex PCR, the TCRdb table keeps only in-frame clones and is missing some. Here the sample spans about 79,000 clones, roughly 80% being singletons. Material: peripheral blood, obtained 44 weeks after starting pembrolizumab. These receptors all stem from an adult with mismatch repair-deficient cancer.

This chain links TRBV19 with TRBJ1-5; D gene uncertain. Germline V CDR1 and CDR2: LNHDA, SQIVND (reference sequence). The V and J ends lost 1 base and 2 bases respectively, with 6 bases between them. This CDR3 has 14 amino acids. The DNA for the CDR3 is TGTGCCAGTAGTATAGGGGTCGGCAATCAGCCCCAGCATTTT. This encodes CASSIGVGNQPQHF.

Only one count was recorded for this clone. One junction end disagrees with the germline gene, perhaps due to a read error. Other DNA variants within this sample encode the same CDR3. CDR3 in DNA: TGCGCCAGCAGTGAATGGTCCGTGGGGGGCTACACCTTC. Translating gives CASSEWSVGGYTF. The chain recombines TRBV6-1 with TRBJ1-2; the D is unclear. This CDR3 has 13 residues. The germline CDR1 and CDR2 sequences are MNHNS and SASEGT.

The chain carries TRBV9 and TRBJ2-3; 9 positions match TRBD2. V trimming: 0 bases; J trimming: 5 bases; junction bases outside the gene matches: 7. In germline, CDR1 is SGDLS, CDR2 YYNGEE. The CDR3 length is 16 residues. The CDR3 DNA sequence: TGTGCCAGCAGCGTAGATGGCGGGAGGGCCGAAGATACGCAGTATTTT. This codes for CASSVDGGRAEDTQYF.

The CDR3 DNA reads as TGTGCCAGCAGCCCCCAGGGGGGGCTATCCTACAATGAGCAGTTCTTC. Encoded protein: CASSPQGGLSYNEQFF. This chain links TRBV7-3 with TRBJ2-1, with D perhaps given as TRBD1 or TRBD2 (7 bases each). This CDR3 is built from 16 residues. Per the germline V gene, CDR1 is SGHTA and CDR2 is FQGTGA. The germline V and J ends were trimmed by 5 bases and 1 base, with 15 bases remaining between them.

The genes are TRBV11-2 and TRBJ2-7; D may be TRBD1 or TRBD2 (5 bases each). The CDR3 length is 14 residues. V lost 1 base and J 2 bases, leaving 9 bases between the germline ends. Per germline, CDR1 SGHAT and CDR2 FQNNGV. The CDR3 DNA sequence: TGTGCCAGCAGCTTAGCTGGGGGAGCCTACGAGCAGTACTTC. Protein sequence: CASSLAGGAYEQYF.

J is TRBJ2-1 and V is TRBV7-9; 10 bases align to TRBD2. The CDR3 consists of 17 residues. Germline assignment: CDR1 SEHNR and CDR2 FQNEAQ (reference sequence). Trimming cost V 5 bases and J 4 bases; bases outside gene matches: 11. This CDR3 is CASSPGGGSGRYNEQFF. The CDR3, as DNA: TGTGCCAGCAGCCCGGGCGGTGGTAGCGGGAGGTACAATGAGCAGTTCTTC.

This rearrangement joins TRBV5-1 to TRBJ2-2; no reliable D call. Deletions cut 2 bases from V and 5 bases from J, with 10 bases between. There are 14 residues in the CDR3. Germline assignment: CDR1 SGHRS and CDR2 YFSETQ. CDR3 loop: CASSLGSETGELFF. DNA for the CDR3: TGCGCCAGCAGCTTAGGTAGTGAGACCGGGGAGCTGTTTTTT. The full variable domain, completed using reference TRBV5-1 and TRBJ2-2, is KAGVTQTPRYLIKTRGQQVTLSCSPISGHRSVSWYQQTPGQGLQFLFEYFSETQRNKGNFPGRFSGRQFSNSRSEMNVSTLELGDSALYLCASSLGSETGELFFGEGSRLTVL.

The chain uses TRBV18 and TRBJ1-2, with D uncertain. Germline V gene data show CDR1 as KGHSH and CDR2 as LQKENI. The CDR3 is made up of 13 amino acids. V shed 3 bases and J shed 2 bases, with 7 bases lying between them. Written as DNA, the CDR3 is TGTGCCAGCTCACCGGCAGACAACTATGGCTACACCTTC. Translated, it gives CASSPADNYGYTF.

The chain carries TRBV30 and TRBJ2-3, with TRBD1 matching over 8 bases. Germline-derived CDR1 and CDR2 are GTSNPN and SVGIG (reference sequence). This CDR3 spans 14 amino acids. V shed 1 base, J shed 1 base, and the junction held 1 base outside the gene matches. CDR3 in amino acids: CAWSEGQGTDTQYF. The DNA for the CDR3 is TGTGCCTGGAGTGAGGGACAGGGCACAGATACGCAGTATTTT.

The chain uses TRBV18 and TRBJ1-1; 10 nucleotides agree with TRBD1. This CDR3 spans 16 amino acids. V lost 2 bases, J lost 5 bases, and 8 bases stayed unmatched. Germline assignment: CDR1 KGHSH and CDR2 LQKENI. CDR3 loop: CASSPSSGQGRTEAFF. The CDR3 bases are TGTGCCAGCTCACCATCATCGGGACAGGGGAGAACTGAAGCTTTCTTT.

The chain links TRBV27 to TRBJ2-2; 7 bases fit TRBD1. The CDR3 contains 15 residues. Per germline, CDR1 MNHEY and CDR2 SMNVEV (reference sequence). V trimming: 6 bases; J trimming: 3 bases; junction bases outside the gene matches: 7. Here the CDR3 DNA reads TGTGCCAGCAGGTTGACAGGGCGGGACACCGGGGAGCTGTTTTTT. As protein: CASRLTGRDTGELFF.

The J gene is TRBJ2-7, the V gene TRBV5-6; D remains ambiguous. Germline assignment: CDR1 SGHDT and CDR2 YYEEEE. The CDR3 is 16 residues long. The ends were cut back, 4 bases at V and 2 bases at J, with 19 bases in the middle. In nucleotides, the CDR3 is TGTGCCAGCAGCACCTCCTTTTACGGGCGGACCTACGAGCAGTACTTC. Amino acid sequence: CASSTSFYGRTYEQYF.

This clone appeared a few times. The genes are TRBV11-3 and TRBJ2-7; the match to TRBD2 covers 11 bases. Germline V CDR1 and CDR2: SGHNT, YENEEA. The CDR3 is made up of 14 amino acids. The V and J ends lost 5 bases and 4 bases, in that order; junction bases with no gene match: 4. CDR3 residues: CASSVTSGTYEQYF. Written as DNA, the CDR3 is TGTGCCAGCAGCGTGACTAGCGGGACTTACGAGCAGTACTTC.

This chain uses TRBV5-1 with TRBJ2-1; 9 nucleotides align to TRBD2. The V gene's germline CDR1 is SGHRS and CDR2 YFSETQ. The CDR3 is made up of 15 amino acids. V was pared by 0 bases and J by 8 bases, with 6 bases of the junction left unmatched. This chain's CDR3 is CASSLVLAGVDEQFF. The CDR3 DNA sequence: TGCGCCAGCAGCTTGGTACTAGCGGGTGTGGATGAGCAGTTCTTC.

This CDR3 is CASSDPGQGVYDTQYF. CDR3 bases: TGTGCCAGCAGCGACCCGGGACAGGGGGTCTACGATACGCAGTATTTT. The chain links TRBV7-6 to TRBJ2-3; TRBD1 aligns across 11 bases. The CDR3 contains 16 residues. The germline V gene has CDR1 SGHVS and CDR2 FNYEAQ. V trimming: 5 bases; J trimming: 6 bases; junction bases outside the gene matches: 10. Full variable domain (outside the CDR3, taken from reference TRBV7-6 and TRBJ2-3): GAGVSQSPRYKVTKRGQDVALRCDPISGHVSLYWYRQALGQGPEFLTYFNYEAQQDKSGLPNDRFSAERPEGSISTLTIQRTEQRDSAMYRCASSDPGQGVYDTQYFGPGTRLTVL.

The genes are TRBV5-6 and TRBJ2-7; D ambiguous. Trimming cost V 4 bases and J 0 bases, with 11 bases left between them. The CDR3 runs 14 residues. Germline V lookup: CDR1 SGHDT, CDR2 YYEEEE. CDR3 amino acids: CASSTSLSSYEQYF. In DNA form, the CDR3 reads TGTGCCAGCAGCACGTCCTTAAGCTCCTACGAGCAGTACTTC.

This chain uses TRBV10-3 with TRBJ1-4, with D possibly TRBD1 on 6 matching bases. V was trimmed by 0 bases and J by 7 bases, leaving 12 bases between them. Per the germline V gene, CDR1 is ENHRY and CDR2 is SYGVKD. The CDR3 runs 15 residues. CDR3 sequence: CAISESGQGSEKLFF. As DNA, the CDR3 is TGTGCCATCAGTGAGTCGGGGCAGGGGAGTGAAAAACTGTTTTTT.

V is TRBV29-1 and J is TRBJ2-2; D is perhaps TRBD1 (5 bases). Per the germline V gene, CDR1 is SQVTM and CDR2 is ANQGSEA. The CDR3 length is 15 residues. The germline V and J ends were trimmed by 4 bases and 1 base, with 13 bases remaining between them. The CDR3, as DNA: TGCAGCGTTGCTACAGTGGGGCAGAACACCGGGGAGCTGTTTTTT. It codes for CSVATVGQNTGELFF.

The genes are TRBV4-1 and TRBJ2-5, with 10 nucleotides matching TRBD2. Germline V lookup: CDR1 MGHRA, CDR2 YSYEKL. With V trimmed by 1 base and J by 2 bases, 13 bases remained unmatched. The CDR3 runs 19 residues. CDR3 bases: TGCGCCAGCAGCCAAGTCTCTGCGATCGGAGCGGGAGGGCAAGAGACCCAGTACTTC. Amino acid sequence: CASSQVSAIGAGGQETQYF.

The chain employs TRBV14 and TRBJ1-3; no clear D. CDR3 size: 15 residues. Trimming cost V 0 bases and J 0 bases, with 6 bases left between them. Germline V gene data show CDR1 as SGHDN and CDR2 as FVKESK. The CDR3 loop is CASSQDTVSGNTIYF. The CDR3 DNA follows: TGTGCCAGCAGCCAAGATACGGTCTCTGGAAACACCATATATTTT.

This clone was observed a handful of times. This chain uses TRBV2 with TRBJ2-7, with a possible D match to TRBD2 (5 bases). Looked up from germline, CDR1 is SNHLY and CDR2 is FYNNEI. This CDR3 is 13 amino acids long. Trimming took 4 bases from V and 3 from J, leaving 10 bases between them. This chain's CDR3 is CASSVLGVYEQYF. CDR3 bases: TGTGCCAGCAGTGTGCTCGGGGTCTACGAGCAGTACTTC.

This clone appeared a few times. The genes are TRBV19 and TRBJ2-2; 7 bases fit TRBD1. This CDR3 contains 15 residues. The ends lost 7 bases at V and 3 bases at J; junction bases unmatched: 8. Germline V gene sequence: CDR1 LNHDA, CDR2 SQIVND (reference sequence). The CDR3 region is CASKTGSPDTGELFF. CDR3 in DNA: TGTGCCAGTAAGACAGGGTCCCCCGACACCGGGGAGCTGTTTTTT.

V is TRBV7-2 and J is TRBJ2-1; D perhaps matches TRBD2 (6 bases). The CDR3 loop spans 14 amino acids. The V gene's germline CDR1 is SGHTA and CDR2 FQGNSA. Trimming cost V 5 bases and J 0 bases, with 8 bases left between them. CDR3 coding DNA: TGTGCCAGCAGCCCCGGGAGCTCCTACAATGAGCAGTTCTTC. Its protein product is CASSPGSSYNEQFF. The full variable domain, its missing parts supplied by reference TRBV7-2 and TRBJ2-1, is GAGVSQSPSNKVTEKGKDVELRCDPISGHTALYWYRQSLGQGLEFLIYFQGNSAPDKSGLPSDRFSAERTGGSVSTLTIQRTQQEDSAVYLCASSPGSSYNEQFFGPGTRLTVL.